One sample yielded the 7 T cell receptor beta chains listed below, sequenced in a study of T cell responses to AZD1222 COVID-19 vaccine. The protocol was immunoSEQ multiplex PCR, while the TCRdb copy is restricted to in-frame clones and leaves out a portion. There are 150,000 to 200,000 clones in the sample; approximately 94% occur only once, and roughly 10% lies in the top ten. Sequences were derived from peripheral blood, sampled on day 0 of AZD1222 vaccination. These receptors were obtained from an adult in good health.

The chain couples TRBV6-5 to TRBJ1-5; D is ambiguous. CDR3 size: 12 residues. The V and J ends lost 8 bases and 4 bases respectively, with 9 bases between them. Germline lookup yields CDR1 MNHEY and CDR2 SVGAGI. CDR3 bases: TGTGCCAGCGGCAGGATTAATCAGCCCCAGCATTTT. This sequence encodes CASGRINQPQHF.

This sequence joins TRBV6-2 or TRBV6-3 and TRBJ2-7; the D gene is possibly TRBD2 (5 bases). The CDR3 is 13 amino acids. Germline V gene data show CDR1 as MNHEY and CDR2 as SVGEGT. The ends were cut back, 6 bases at V and 8 bases at J, with 17 bases in the middle. In DNA form, the CDR3 reads TGTGCCAGCAGCCTACTCCCCCGGGAACAGCAGTACTTC. It is translated as CASSLLPREQQYF.

The V and J genes are TRBV11-3 and TRBJ2-7, with TRBD1 identical over 7 bases. Per the germline V gene, CDR1 is SGHNT and CDR2 is YENEEA. The CDR3 spans 15 residues. Germline trimming cut 2 bases from V and 3 bases from J; bases unmatched to any gene: 7. CDR3 bases: TGTGCCAGCAGCTTACGCCGGGACAGACACTACGAGCAGTACTTC. Amino acids: CASSLRRDRHYEQYF.

The chain combines TRBV2 with TRBJ1-5, with D hard to call. In germline, CDR1 is SNHLY, CDR2 FYNNEI. V lost 2 bases, J lost 2 bases, and 13 bases lay in between. CDR3 length: 16 residues. The CDR3 DNA is TGTGCCAGCAGTGAAAATAGGGCTTTCGGCAATCAGCCCCAGCATTTT. Its protein product is CASSENRAFGNQPQHF.

This clone has just a few counts. The chain combines TRBV27 with TRBJ1-5, with unresolved D. In germline, CDR1 is MNHEY, CDR2 SMNVEV (reference sequence). This CDR3 is 14 amino acids long. V was pared by 6 bases and J by 3 bases, with 12 bases between. CDR3 amino acids: CASSPGRNNQPQHF. The CDR3 nucleotides are TGTGCCAGCAGCCCCGGAAGAAACAATCAGCCCCAGCATTTT.

This clone was seen more than once but under ten times. CDR3: CASSIEAGNQPQHF. The CDR3 DNA reads TGTGCCAGTAGTATTGAGGCAGGCAATCAGCCCCAGCATTTT. The chain couples TRBV19 to TRBJ1-5; D not certain. CDR3 size: 14 residues. Germline CDR1 is LNHDA and CDR2 is SQIVND (reference sequence). The V gene lost 3 bases and the J gene lost 2 bases, with 8 bases spanning the gap.

The chain combines TRBV6-2 or TRBV6-3 with TRBJ1-2, with a weak D call TRBD1 (6 bases). The V end was cut by 2 bases, the J end by 5 bases, with 12 bases between. This CDR3 contains 14 residues. The germline V gene encodes CDR1 MNHEY and CDR2 SVGEGT. CDR3 protein: CASSYPDSDYGYTF. The CDR3 DNA reads TGTGCCAGCAGTTACCCGGACAGCGATTATGGCTACACCTTC.